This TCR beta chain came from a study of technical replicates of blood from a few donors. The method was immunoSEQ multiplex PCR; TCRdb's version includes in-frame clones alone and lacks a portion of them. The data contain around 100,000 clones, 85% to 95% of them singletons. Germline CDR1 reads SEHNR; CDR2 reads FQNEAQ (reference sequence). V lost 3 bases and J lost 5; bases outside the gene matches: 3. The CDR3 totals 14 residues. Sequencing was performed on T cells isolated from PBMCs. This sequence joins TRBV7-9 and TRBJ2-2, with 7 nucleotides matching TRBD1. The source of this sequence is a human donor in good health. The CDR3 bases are TGTGCCAGCAGCTTGACAGGGAGTACCGGGGAGCTGTTTTTT. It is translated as CASSLTGSTGELFF.